These 10 T cell receptor beta chains came from one sample sequenced in a study of blood T cell repertoires in COVID-19. Data came from immunoSEQ multiplex PCR; TCRdb stores just in-frame clones and leaves some out. The sample has about 120,000 clones; about three quarters are singletons. The sample taken for sequencing was peripheral blood. The receptors stem from a man between 65 and 85 years old with acute or convalescent COVID-19.

The rearrangement joins TRBV6-5 to TRBJ1-1, with TRBD1 as a possible D gene (5 bases). V lost 6 bases to trimming and J lost 8 bases, with 13 bases between them. This CDR3 is built from 12 residues. The germline gives CDR1 MNHEY, CDR2 SVGAGI. The CDR3 is CASRPSSGEAFF. CDR3 in DNA: TGTGCCAGCAGACCCTCCTCAGGGGAAGCTTTCTTT.

The chain couples TRBV5-4 to TRBJ2-1; TRBD1 is a possible D gene (6 bases). Germline CDR1 SGHNT, CDR2 YYREEE (reference sequence). The V and J ends lost 0 bases and 8 bases respectively, with 9 bases between them. The CDR3 covers 13 residues. CDR3 sequence: CASSLDGGDEQFF. As DNA, the CDR3 is TGTGCCAGCAGCTTGGATGGGGGCGATGAGCAGTTCTTC. Full variable domain (remainder filled in from reference TRBV5-4 and TRBJ2-1): ETGVTQSPTHLIKTRGQQVTLRCSSQSGHNTVSWYQQALGQGPQFIFQYYREEENGRGNFPPRFSGLQFPNYSSELNVNALELDDSALYLCASSLDGGDEQFFGPGTRLTVL.

This chain connects TRBV19 to TRBJ2-5, with D perhaps TRBD2 (6 bases). Germline V gene lookup returns CDR1 LNHDA and CDR2 SQIVND (reference sequence). Trimming removed 4 bases at V and 5 bases at J, with 14 bases between. This CDR3 spans 14 amino acids. CDR3 amino acids: CASSNGGPTETQYF. CDR3 DNA: TGTGCCAGTAGTAATGGAGGGCCCACGGAGACCCAGTACTTC.

In its sample, this clone was seen once. The chain is built from TRBV9 and TRBJ2-1; D is possibly TRBD2 (5 bases). This CDR3 is 16 amino acids long. Germline CDR1 reads SGDLS; CDR2 reads YYNGEE. Trimming took off 0 bases at V and 2 bases at J, with 12 bases between the two ends. CDR3 in DNA: TGTGCCAGCAGCGTAGAGGTGGGAGTCCCCTACAATGAGCAGTTCTTC. Translating it yields CASSVEVGVPYNEQFF.

The chain couples TRBV5-8 to TRBJ2-5, with TRBD1 matching over 9 bases. The junction had 8 bases not matched to a gene; V was cut back by 4 bases and J by 4 bases. Germline CDR1 SGHTS, CDR2 YDEGEE. The CDR3 is 15 residues long. CDR3 amino acids: CASSPGQGGRETQYF. CDR3 bases: TGTGCCAGCAGCCCGGGACAGGGTGGGCGAGAGACCCAGTACTTC. Drawing the rest from reference TRBV5-8 and TRBJ2-5, the complete variable domain is EAGVTQSPTHLIKTRGQQATLRCSPISGHTSVYWYQQALGLGLQFLLWYDEGEERNRGNFPPRFSGRQFPNYSSELNVNALELEDSALYLCASSPGQGGRETQYFGPGTRLLVL.

The chain carries TRBV6-5 and TRBJ2-7, with 9 nucleotides matching TRBD2. V lost 7 bases to trimming and J lost 5 bases; unmatched junction nucleotides: 9. The germline V gene has CDR1 MNHEY and CDR2 SVGAGI. This CDR3 spans 14 amino acids. The CDR3 protein is CASNWREGTNEQYF. DNA of the CDR3: TGTGCCAGCAACTGGCGGGAGGGGACCAACGAGCAGTACTTC.

This chain connects TRBV28 to TRBJ2-2, with TRBD1 matching 8 bases. Germline assignment: CDR1 MDHEN and CDR2 SYDVKM. Unmatched junction bases numbered 6, after V lost 2 bases and J lost 1 base. The CDR3 has 17 amino acids. In DNA, the CDR3 is TGTGCCAGCAGTTTAGCGCCGACAGGGGTGAACACCGGGGAGCTGTTTTTT. Residues: CASSLAPTGVNTGELFF.

The rearrangement joins TRBV30 to TRBJ1-2; D is possibly TRBD1 (6 bases). Trimming removed 1 base at V and 3 bases at J, with 9 bases between. The CDR3 extends over 13 amino acids. Germline CDR1 reads GTSNPN; CDR2 reads SVGIG (reference sequence). This CDR3 reads CAWSEGVDYGYTF. The CDR3 DNA is TGTGCCTGGAGTGAGGGGGTGGACTATGGCTACACCTTC.

V gene TRBV6-2 or TRBV6-3 combines with J gene TRBJ2-5; weak D call: TRBD1 (5 bases). In germline, CDR1 is MNHEY, CDR2 SVGEGT. The V gene lost 4 bases and the J gene lost 2 bases, with 14 bases spanning the gap. The length of the CDR3 is 15 residues. This CDR3 is CASSSETVLQETQYF. CDR3 nucleotides: TGTGCCAGCAGTTCTGAGACAGTTTTACAAGAGACCCAGTACTTC.

The table lists this clone with a count of one. The gene calls are TRBV21-1 and TRBJ2-7; the DNA was not compared with TRBD1, the D call given in the table. TRBV21-1 is labeled a pseudogene. The CDR3 spans 16 residues. The CDR3 bases are TGTGCCAGCAGCACCGAAGGGTCAGGGGTCACCTACGAGCAGTACTTC. As protein: CASSTEGSGVTYEQYF.